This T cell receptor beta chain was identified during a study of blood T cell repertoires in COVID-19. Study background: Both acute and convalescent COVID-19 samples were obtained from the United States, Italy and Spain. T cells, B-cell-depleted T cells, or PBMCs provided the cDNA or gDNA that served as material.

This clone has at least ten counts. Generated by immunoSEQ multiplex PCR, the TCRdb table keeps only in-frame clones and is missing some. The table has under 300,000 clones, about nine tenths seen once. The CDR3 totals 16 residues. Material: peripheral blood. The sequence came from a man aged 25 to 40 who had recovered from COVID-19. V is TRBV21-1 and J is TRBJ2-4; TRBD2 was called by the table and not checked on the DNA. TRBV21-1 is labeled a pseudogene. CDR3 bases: TGTGCCAGCAGCAAAGTCGGGGGGGCAACCAAAAACATTCAGTACTTC. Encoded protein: CASSKVGGATKNIQYF.